A single TCR beta chain is shown here with its context. Its antigen is still unknown. This CDR3 is 16 amino acids long. Germline V lookup: CDR1 SGHTA, CDR2 FQGNSA. The V and J ends lost 5 bases and 0 bases respectively, with 16 bases between them. Starting from roughly 540 ng of total RNA, TCR beta cDNA was produced with a primer in the constant region. Libraries for TCR beta were built through three nested multiplex PCR rounds, which together made up a slightly modified ARM-PCR procedure. Running nine to ten cycles apiece, the first two PCR rounds relied on TRBV1-TRBV30 forward primers together with a C-beta reverse primer. TCRdb processed the multiplex PCR reads anew with MiXCR; each CDR3 protein has one entry. The sample has 100,000 to 150,000 distinct CDR3 sequences, 55% to 75% seen once. These data belong to a study of tumor-infiltrating lymphocytes in primary liver carcinoma. Study information: Patients comprised men and women whose ages fell between 30 and 69 years. The number of productive TCRbeta reads per sample ranged from roughly 3.65 to 8 million and was similar across tissue types. Points from the study as a whole: The 250 largest clones made up significantly more of tumor than blood repertoires (p = 0.039). Representation across all five tumor regions was limited to only about 7.5-24% of top clones.

Total RNA and DNA came together from roughly 20-30 mg of bulk tissue without cell sorting. The sample taken for sequencing was liver tumor tissue from sampling region 3. The subset: tumor region T3, left-lateral pole. The chain has TRBV7-2 and TRBJ2-5; D possibly uses TRBD1 or TRBD2 (6 bases each). This clonotype was obtained from a woman aged 55 to 70 with primary liver carcinoma and hepatitis B virus infection. Here the CDR3 reads CASSAQGLPNQETQYF. The DNA for the CDR3 is TGTGCCAGCAGCGCACAGGGACTCCCCAACCAAGAGACCCAGTACTTC.